The 18 T cell receptor beta chains below all came from one sample that was sequenced in a study of T cell repertoires in cytomegalovirus infection (dated by TCRdb to between 2018 and 2021). The treatment or condition label, read with the paper, signifies: in vitro stimulation with specific CMV peptide epitopes to enrich CMV-specific T cells. No antigen is known for these receptors. Sequencing relied on an Illumina HiSeq 1500. The public sequencing data were trimmed at Q25 with fastp and processed into clonotypes with MiXCR by TCRdb, which kept only in-frame beta chains. Identical CDR3 proteins give one entry, which carries the most common genes and DNA. Counted in this sample were 450,000 to 600,000 distinct CDR3 sequences; about 39% of them appeared once. The ten most abundant clones make up about 39% of the sample. The sample was cultured PBMCs, taken from culture after CMV antigen stimulation. The receptors come from a human donor in good health (CMV status not recorded). Some clones in this sample may be carry-over from other donors' samples.

This rearrangement joins TRBV7-9 to TRBJ1-5; D ambiguous. Germline CDR1 SEHNR, CDR2 FQNEAQ (reference sequence). With 4 bases removed from V and 0 bases from J, the gap between germline ends came to 13 bases. The CDR3 is 16 amino acids. The CDR3 DNA reads as TGTGCCAGCAGCTCCGCGGGAATAGATAGCAATCAGCCCCAGCATTTT. It yields the protein CASSSAGIDSNQPQHF.

This sequence joins TRBV18 and TRBJ2-5, with 10 bases that match TRBD2. V was pared by 6 bases and J by 5 bases, with 9 bases of the junction left unmatched. CDR3 size: 15 residues. Germline V gene data show CDR1 as KGHSH and CDR2 as LQKENI. Here the CDR3 reads CASSGAGGPSETQYF. CDR3 nucleotide sequence: TGTGCCAGCTCCGGAGCGGGGGGGCCGTCCGAGACCCAGTACTTC.

The CDR3 DNA follows: TGTGCCACCTCGGCGAACTACGAGCAGTACTTC. Amino acid sequence: CATSANYEQYF. The gene calls are TRBV15 and TRBJ2-7; no firm D call. Trimming removed 8 bases at V and 3 bases at J, with 8 bases between. The CDR3 covers 11 residues. The germline gives CDR1 LNHNV, CDR2 YYDKDF (reference sequence). Based on the CDR3 plus reference TRBV15 and TRBJ2-7, the full variable domain is DAMVIQNPRYQVTQFGKPVTLSCSQTLNHNVMYWYQQKSSQAPKLLFHYYDKDFNNEADTPDNFQSRRPNTSFCFLDIRSPGLGDTAMYLCATSANYEQYFGPGTRLTVT.

This clonotype has ten or more counts. V gene TRBV7-9 combines with J gene TRBJ2-1, with 11 nucleotides matching TRBD2. Germline CDR1 and CDR2: SEHNR and FQNEAQ (reference sequence). J gave up 4 bases and V 5 bases, and 19 bases lay outside the gene matches. This CDR3 has 20 amino acids. CDR3 sequence: CASSPMSRRELAGEYNEQFF. CDR3 nucleotide sequence: TGTGCCAGCAGCCCGATGTCCAGGAGGGAACTAGCGGGAGAGTACAATGAGCAGTTCTTC.

The genes are TRBV19 and TRBJ1-1; a possible D gene is TRBD1 (5 bases). Germline lookup yields CDR1 LNHDA and CDR2 SQIVND (reference sequence). CDR3 size: 18 residues. V was cut by 3 bases and J by 8 bases, with 28 bases left in between. CDR3 in DNA: TGTGCCAGTAGTATTGGTTGGCAGGGCAGGATTACACGAGGAGAAGCTTTCTTT. Its protein product is CASSIGWQGRITRGEAFF.

The V call is TRBV7-2, the J call TRBJ1-5, with D tentatively TRBD1 (6 bases). V was trimmed by 5 bases and J by 2 bases, leaving 10 bases between them. This CDR3 has 14 amino acids. The germline CDR1 and CDR2 sequences are SGHTA and FQGNSA. The CDR3 region has the DNA TGTGCCAGCAGCGACAGGATTGGCAATCAGCCCCAGCATTTT. Residues: CASSDRIGNQPQHF.

The genes are TRBV7-2 and TRBJ2-3; the D gene is possibly TRBD2 (5 bases). V was trimmed by 3 bases and J by 2 bases, leaving 12 bases between them. The length of the CDR3 is 15 residues. CDR1 is SGHTA and CDR2 is FQGNSA in the germline V gene. CDR3 DNA sequence: TGTGCCAGCAGCTTCCGGACGGGGAACACAGATACGCAGTATTTT. It codes for CASSFRTGNTDTQYF.

The V gene is TRBV11-2, the J gene TRBJ2-5, with TRBD2 matching 8 bases. The CDR3 covers 16 residues. V gave up 4 bases and J gave up 2 bases; unmatched junction bases: 9. In germline, CDR1 is SGHAT, CDR2 FQNNGV. The CDR3 here is CASSSISGGVQETQYF. The CDR3 DNA follows: TGTGCCAGCAGCTCTATCAGCGGGGGTGTTCAAGAGACCCAGTACTTC. Together with reference TRBV11-2 and TRBJ2-5, the CDR3 gives the full variable domain: EAGVAQSPRYKIIEKRQSVAFWCNPISGHATLYWYQQILGQGPKLLIQFQNNGVVDDSQLPKDRFSAERLKGVDSTLKIQPAKLEDSAVYLCASSSISGGVQETQYFGPGTRLLVL.

This rearrangement joins TRBV7-2 to TRBJ1-5; D gene uncertain. Germline V gene sequence: CDR1 SGHTA, CDR2 FQGNSA. The CDR3 length is 15 residues. The V and J ends lost 5 bases and 2 bases respectively, with 13 bases between them. Here the CDR3 DNA reads TGTGCCAGCAGCATAGGGCTGGGTGGCAATCAGCCCCAGCATTTT. Its translation is CASSIGLGGNQPQHF. Using reference TRBV7-2 and TRBJ1-5 for the parts outside the CDR3, the full variable domain is GAGVSQSPSNKVTEKGKDVELRCDPISGHTALYWYRQSLGQGLEFLIYFQGNSAPDKSGLPSDRFSAERTGGSVSTLTIQRTQQEDSAVYLCASSIGLGGNQPQHFGDGTRLSIL.

The CDR3 DNA sequence: TGTGCCAGCAGCTATTGGACAGGGACCTCCTACGAGCAGTACTTC. Translating gives CASSYWTGTSYEQYF. This rearrangement joins TRBV7-9 to TRBJ2-7; 8 nucleotides line up with TRBD1. The CDR3 consists of 15 residues. Trimming cost V 4 bases and J 0 bases; bases outside gene matches: 5. CDR1 is SEHNR, CDR2 FQNEAQ, per germline (reference sequence).

The sample holds one count of this clonotype. The chain recombines TRBV7-9 with TRBJ2-5; the D gene is possibly TRBD2 (6 bases). Per the germline V gene, CDR1 is SEHNR and CDR2 is FQNEAQ (reference sequence). The CDR3 has 14 residues. V was shortened by 4 bases and J by 4 bases, with 13 bases between the two germline ends. CDR3 amino acids: CASSSLAGAETQYF. CDR3 nucleotides: TGTGCCAGCAGCTCACTAGCCGGGGCAGAGACCCAGTACTTC.

The sample holds a few counts of this clonotype. The chain recombines TRBV28 with TRBJ1-4, with TRBD1 matching 8 bases. Trimming removed 5 bases from V and 5 bases from J; junction bases left unmatched: 10. The germline CDR1 and CDR2 sequences are MDHEN and SYDVKM. The CDR3 totals 16 residues. The CDR3 region is CASSLGQVLKNEKLFF. As DNA, the CDR3 is TGTGCCAGCAGTCTGGGACAGGTTTTGAAGAATGAAAAACTGTTTTTT. The full variable domain, in which reference TRBV28 and TRBJ1-4 provide the parts outside the CDR3, is DVKVTQSSRYLVKRTGEKVFLECVQDMDHENMFWYRQDPGLGLRLIYFSYDVKMKEKGDIPEGYSVSREKKERFSLILESASTNQTSMYLCASSLGQVLKNEKLFFGSGTQLSVL.

V gene TRBV12-3 or TRBV12-4 combines with J gene TRBJ1-1; no definite D call. This CDR3 has 13 amino acids. Trimming shortened V by 8 bases and J by 1 base, and 11 bases separated the two germline ends. CDR3 bases: TGTGCCAGCCCGAAAGAGGGGAACACTGAAGCTTTCTTT. Amino acids: CASPKEGNTEAFF.

The genes are TRBV12-3 or TRBV12-4 and TRBJ2-5; TRBD2 aligns across 10 bases. The CDR3 is 15 residues long. J gave up 5 bases and V 8 bases, and 11 bases lay outside the gene matches. The CDR3 nucleotides are TGTGCCAGCGGAATTAGCGGGGGGATGATGGAGACCCAGTACTTC. Its translation: CASGISGGMMETQYF.

The chain links TRBV20-1 to TRBJ2-1; unclear D gene. The V gene's germline CDR1 is DFQATT and CDR2 SNEGSKA (reference sequence). Deletions cut 6 bases from V and 9 bases from J, with 12 bases between. CDR3 length equals 11 residues. CDR3 sequence (DNA): TGCAGTGCCACTACGGTCGGTGAGCAGTTCTTC. It is translated as CSATTVGEQFF.

This chain joins TRBV19 and TRBJ2-2, with 12 positions matching TRBD1. The CDR3 is 15 residues long. Losses at the gene ends were 7 bases for V and 6 bases for J; bases not matched to a gene: 6. The germline CDR1 and CDR2 sequences are LNHDA and SQIVND (reference sequence). This CDR3 reads CASTGTGGYAGELFF. DNA for the CDR3: TGTGCCAGTACCGGGACAGGGGGCTACGCCGGGGAGCTGTTTTTT.

The rearrangement joins TRBV4-2 to TRBJ2-2; D is undetermined. The CDR3 runs to 15 residues. Germline CDR1 and CDR2: LGHNA and YNFKEQ. V lost 7 bases and J 6 bases, leaving 18 bases between the germline ends. CDR3 nucleotide sequence: TGTGCCAGCAAGTTGGGGATGGTTGGGGCCGGGGAGCTGTTTTTT. Its protein product is CASKLGMVGAGELFF.

The table lists this clonotype with a few counts. The CDR3 bases are TGTGCCAGCAGCCCTAGACGACTAGCGGGCTACAATGAGCAGTTCTTC. Encoded protein: CASSPRRLAGYNEQFF. J is TRBJ2-1 and V is TRBV12-3 or TRBV12-4; TRBD2 matches 10 bases. Trimming took 6 bases from V and 3 from J; bases not matched to a gene: 8. This CDR3 is 16 amino acids long.